One and the same sample provided the 19 T cell receptor beta chains below, sequenced in a study of OX40 agonist ivuxolimab in advanced cancers. The library was made by the immunoSEQ multiplex PCR assay. TCRdb stores this immuneACCESS table with in-frame sequences only. Part of the clones is absent; in the studies checked, under half of the shortfall reflects unresolved V genes, and no reason is known for the rest. The sample contains about 77,000 clones, 90% of them found a single time. Together, the top ten hold approximately 1.8% of the sample. Sequenced material: CD4+ or CD8+ T cells sorted from blood, taken in a trial of the OX40 agonist ivuxolimab. The origin of the receptors is an adult with an advanced solid tumor such as melanoma, head and neck, liver or kidney cancer.

The table lists this clone with a count of one. This rearrangement joins TRBV10-1 to TRBJ2-1; D remains unclear. Per germline, CDR1 WNHNN and CDR2 SYGVQD (reference sequence). CDR3 length: 13 residues. Trimming left V 7 bases short and J 4 bases short, with 11 bases between. DNA of the CDR3: TGCGCCAGCACGGACCTCCTATACAATGAGCAGTTCTTC. Its translation: CASTDLLYNEQFF.

There are a few counts of this clone. The chain combines TRBV11-3 with TRBJ1-1, with D perhaps TRBD1 (6 bases). The CDR3 is made up of 12 amino acids. Looked up from germline, CDR1 is SGHNT and CDR2 is YENEEA. V was cut by 6 bases and J by 10 bases, with 15 bases left in between. Here the CDR3 DNA reads TGTGCCAGCAGTTCGACAGGTATGGGAGCTTTCTTT. Translating it yields CASSSTGMGAFF.

This chain links TRBV2 with TRBJ1-5; TRBD1 might be the D (5 bases). Trimming shortened V by 6 bases and J by 4 bases, and 16 bases separated the two germline ends. Germline V lookup: CDR1 SNHLY, CDR2 FYNNEI. CDR3 length equals 15 residues. This CDR3 reads CASRRDGHLNQPQHF. CDR3 sequence (DNA): TGTGCCAGCAGGAGGGACGGGCACTTAAATCAGCCCCAGCATTTT.

The chain recombines TRBV18 with TRBJ1-1, with D uncertain. CDR3 length: 13 amino acids. Germline V gene sequence: CDR1 KGHSH, CDR2 LQKENI. V lost 3 bases to trimming and J lost 4 bases, with 9 bases between them. Written as DNA, the CDR3 is TGTGCCAGCTCACCGATAGGGAGCACTGAAGCTTTCTTT. Its translation: CASSPIGSTEAFF. Based on the CDR3 plus reference TRBV18 and TRBJ1-1, the full variable domain is NAGVMQNPRHLVRRRGQEARLRCSPMKGHSHVYWYRQLPEEGLKFMVYLQKENIIDESGMPKERFSAEFPKEGPSILRIQQVVRGDSAAYFCASSPIGSTEAFFGQGTRLTVV.

This rearrangement joins TRBV19 to TRBJ2-2; D is perhaps TRBD2 (5 bases). This CDR3 is built from 16 residues. V lost 2 bases to trimming and J lost 1 base, with 11 bases between them. Germline CDR1 and CDR2: LNHDA and SQIVND (reference sequence). This CDR3 is CASSITTDLNTGELFF. CDR3 DNA sequence: TGTGCCAGTAGTATAACGACGGACTTGAACACCGGGGAGCTGTTTTTT.

The chain uses TRBV4-1 and TRBJ2-3, with D unclear. V lost 0 bases and J lost 1, with 11 bases in between. Per germline, CDR1 MGHRA and CDR2 YSYEKL. The CDR3 runs 16 residues. The CDR3 DNA sequence: TGCGCCAGCAGCCAAGATTACGCGGACGGCACAGATACGCAGTATTTT. This sequence encodes CASSQDYADGTDTQYF.

V gene TRBV6-6 combines with J gene TRBJ2-2, with D tentatively TRBD1 (7 bases). The length of the CDR3 is 14 residues. Germline CDR1 reads MNHNY; CDR2 reads SVGAGI (reference sequence). V lost 8 bases to trimming and J lost 5 bases, with 15 bases between them. The CDR3 coding sequence is TGTGCCAGCGAATCCCCAGGGGGGACCGGGGAGCTGTTTTTT. It translates to CASESPGGTGELFF.

The V and J genes are TRBV6-5 and TRBJ1-6; D uncertain. V was cut by 5 bases and J by 5 bases, with 7 bases left in between. Germline lookup yields CDR1 MNHEY and CDR2 SVGAGI. The CDR3 is made up of 13 amino acids. CDR3 coding DNA: TGTGCCAGCAGTAGGGCTGATAATTCACCCCTCCACTTT. Its protein is CASSRADNSPLHF.

The rearrangement joins TRBV10-3 to TRBJ2-1; tentatively, D is TRBD1 (6 bases). The CDR3 is 14 amino acids. V shed 5 bases and J shed 8 bases, with 16 bases lying between them. In germline, CDR1 is ENHRY, CDR2 SYGVKD. This CDR3 reads CAISTSDSIDEQFF. The DNA of the CDR3 is TGTGCCATCAGTACCTCGGACAGTATCGATGAGCAGTTCTTC.

The V call is TRBV7-9, the J call TRBJ2-7, with 7 nucleotides matching TRBD1. The CDR3 loop spans 14 amino acids. With V trimmed by 6 bases and J by 2 bases, 7 bases remained unmatched. Germline values: CDR1 SEHNR, CDR2 FQNEAQ (reference sequence). In nucleotides, the CDR3 is TGTGCCAGCAGAAAACAGGGGATCCCCTACGAGCAGTACTTC. Translated: CASRKQGIPYEQYF.

This chain connects TRBV7-2 to TRBJ2-7; either TRBD1 or TRBD2 may fit D (5 bases each). This CDR3 has 14 residues. In germline, CDR1 is SGHTA, CDR2 FQGNSA. V dropped 5 bases and J dropped 4 bases, with 15 bases sitting between them. CDR3 sequence: CASSIGTGMYEQYF. The CDR3 region has the DNA TGTGCCAGCAGCATCGGGACGGGGATGTACGAGCAGTACTTC.

J is TRBJ2-7 and V is TRBV5-1; TRBD1 matches 11 bases. Trimming took 4 bases from V and 4 from J; bases not matched to a gene: 4. The length of the CDR3 is 14 residues. Germline values: CDR1 SGHRS, CDR2 YFSETQ. CDR3 in DNA: TGCGCCAGCAGCATCGGACAGGGGGCTTACGAGCAGTACTTC. Translated, it gives CASSIGQGAYEQYF.

Remarks on this clone: At one end, the junction sequence differs from germline, possibly due to a read error. V gene TRBV10-3 combines with J gene TRBJ2-7, with 7 bases aligning to TRBD1. The CDR3 spans 12 residues. Germline CDR1 reads ENHRY; CDR2 reads SYGVKD. CDR3 sequence reads: CASSTGQEPLDF. The CDR3 nucleotides are TGTGCCAGCAGTACAGGACAGGAGCCGTTGGACTTC.

The rearrangement links TRBV18 to TRBJ2-4; either TRBD1 or TRBD2 may supply D (5 bases each). The CDR3 contains 16 residues. V lost 6 bases and J 4 bases, leaving 19 bases between the germline ends. Germline values: CDR1 KGHSH, CDR2 LQKENI. DNA of the CDR3: TGTGCCAGCTCCACTCTGGGGACGGGCGAGAAAAACATTCAGTACTTC. This encodes CASSTLGTGEKNIQYF.

The count of this clone is one. CDR3 residues: CASSYNSPLETFTDTQYF. For the CDR3, the DNA is TGTGCCAGCAGTTACAACTCCCCTCTAGAAACTTTCACAGATACGCAGTATTTT. J is TRBJ2-3 and V is TRBV28, with unresolved D. Germline lookup yields CDR1 MDHEN and CDR2 SYDVKM. The CDR3 consists of 18 residues. Between the trimmed V and J ends, which lost 4 bases and 2 bases, there was a span of 22 bases.

The chain joins TRBV4-3 to TRBJ2-3; 8 nucleotides line up with TRBD2. There are 15 residues in the CDR3. Germline-derived CDR1 and CDR2 are LGHNA and YSLEER. V lost 3 bases, J lost 4 bases, and 6 bases stayed unmatched. CDR3 amino acids: CASSHEAGEADTQYF. DNA for the CDR3: TGCGCCAGCAGCCACGAAGCGGGGGAGGCAGATACGCAGTATTTT.

The J gene is TRBJ2-1, the V gene TRBV15; the D gene is possibly TRBD2 (5 bases). CDR1 LNHNV and CDR2 YYDKDF come from the germline V gene (reference sequence). The CDR3 is made up of 14 amino acids. Trimming pared 1 base from V and 10 bases from J, leaving 14 bases between. CDR3 region: CATSRAGTAREQFF. The CDR3 DNA sequence: TGTGCCACCAGCAGAGCGGGAACGGCCAGGGAGCAGTTCTTC.

The chain combines TRBV11-3 with TRBJ1-1; 7 bases map to TRBD1. Germline-derived CDR1 and CDR2 are SGHNT and YENEEA. The trim removed 5 bases at V and 3 bases at J, leaving 3 bases unmatched. This CDR3 has 13 residues. CDR3 protein: CASSPGTDTEAFF. The CDR3, as DNA: TGTGCCAGCAGCCCAGGGACAGACACTGAAGCTTTCTTT.

This chain joins TRBV7-2 and TRBJ2-7; 9 bases agree with TRBD2. This CDR3 comprises 18 residues. Trimming at V came to 3 bases and at J to 4 bases, leaving 16 bases not matched to a gene. CDR1 is SGHTA and CDR2 is FQGNSA in the germline V gene. The CDR3 coding sequence is TGTGCCAGCAGCTTTACCCCTATTAGCGGGAGCACATTGTACGAGCAGTACTTC. It specifies CASSFTPISGSTLYEQYF.